Presented here are 8 T cell receptor beta chains from one specimen sequenced in a study of shared clonotypes between healthy human individuals. Clones were sequenced by immunoSEQ multiplex PCR, and TCRdb holds only the in-frame ones, with some missing. The sample lists about 2.5 million clones; 92% were seen once. Material for sequencing was naive CD4+ T cells from PBMCs. The subset denotes: CD45RA+ positively selected. Source of these receptors: a man younger than 35 in good health. Some clones in this sample may be carry-over from other donors' samples.

The chain recombines TRBV11-2 with TRBJ2-6; D unresolved. Germline V gene lookup returns CDR1 SGHAT and CDR2 FQNNGV. V gave up 8 bases and J gave up 1 base, with 6 bases separating them. The CDR3 spans 13 residues. In DNA form, the CDR3 reads TGTGCCAGCCGAAAGTCTGGGGCCAACGTCCTGACTTTC. Protein product: CASRKSGANVLTF.

V usage is TRBV5-6 and J usage is TRBJ2-6; tentative D call: TRBD1 (6 bases). Germline-derived CDR1 and CDR2 are SGHDT and YYEEEE. The length of the CDR3 is 17 residues. Trimming shortened V by 4 bases and J by 0 bases, and 14 bases separated the two germline ends. CDR3 sequence (DNA): TGTGCCAGCAGCCGATACAGGGCGAGCTCTGGGGCCAACGTCCTGACTTTC. Amino acids: CASSRYRASSGANVLTF.

The chain carries TRBV7-2 and TRBJ2-2, with a possible D match to TRBD1 (5 bases). Germline V gene data show CDR1 as SGHTA and CDR2 as FQGNSA. V was cut by 1 base and J by 6 bases, with 15 bases left in between. This CDR3 has 16 residues. In DNA form, the CDR3 reads TGTGCCAGCAGCTTAGACCCAGGGAAGTGGGCCGGGGAGCTGTTTTTT. This gives the protein CASSLDPGKWAGELFF.

Comments on this clone: Other nucleotide sequences from this sample produce the same CDR3. The rearrangement uses TRBV28 and TRBJ2-5; tentatively, D is TRBD2 (5 bases). Trimming removed 3 bases from V and 4 bases from J, with 9 bases in between. Germline V gene sequence: CDR1 MDHEN, CDR2 SYDVKM. This CDR3 region has 13 residues. CDR3 coding DNA: TGTGCCAGCAGTTTGCGGAGGAGAGAGACCCAGTACTTC. Its translation is CASSLRRRETQYF.

CDR3 nucleotide sequence: TGCGCCAGCAGCCCGTCCGCACTAGCGGGAGGGAATGAGCAGTTCTTC. It yields the protein CASSPSALAGGNEQFF. V gene TRBV5-1 combines with J gene TRBJ2-1; 13 bases match TRBD2. The CDR3 covers 16 residues. Per the germline V gene, CDR1 is SGHRS and CDR2 is YFSETQ. Germline trimming cut 4 bases from V and 7 bases from J; bases unmatched to any gene: 8.

In this sample, this clone turned up once. The V and J genes are TRBV5-1 and TRBJ2-3; 9 positions match TRBD1. After removal of 7 bases from V and 3 bases from J, the junction contained 9 bases not matched to a gene. The germline gives CDR1 SGHRS, CDR2 YFSETQ. The CDR3 totals 15 residues. CDR3 nucleotide sequence: TGCGCCAGCGCGCTACAGGGGGCGAGTACAGATACGCAGTATTTT. As protein: CASALQGASTDTQYF.

This chain joins TRBV19 and TRBJ2-3; 12 nucleotides line up with TRBD2. Trimming cost V 7 bases and J 3 bases; bases outside gene matches: 8. The germline V gene has CDR1 LNHDA and CDR2 SQIVND (reference sequence). The CDR3 is 16 residues long. DNA for the CDR3: TGTGCCAGTAATGAGTGGCTAGCGGGAGGGACAGATACGCAGTATTTT. Encoded protein: CASNEWLAGGTDTQYF.

V is TRBV7-2 and J is TRBJ2-1, with 8 bases matching TRBD2. With V trimmed by 2 bases and J by 6 bases, 3 bases remained unmatched. CDR3 length: 14 residues. Germline assignment: CDR1 SGHTA and CDR2 FQGNSA. The CDR3 reads CASSLSSGINEQFF. The CDR3 DNA is TGTGCCAGCAGCTTAAGTAGCGGGATCAATGAGCAGTTCTTC. The full variable domain, completed using reference TRBV7-2 and TRBJ2-1, is GAGVSQSPSNKVTEKGKDVELRCDPISGHTALYWYRQSLGQGLEFLIYFQGNSAPDKSGLPSDRFSAERTGGSVSTLTIQRTQQEDSAVYLCASSLSSGINEQFFGPGTRLTVL.